Sequencing of this T cell receptor (beta chain) was carried out in a study of shared clonotypes between healthy human individuals. Study context: In total, the donors were two women and a few men aged 18 to 49. Study conclusions and caveats: Across subsets, estimated richness was generally greater for naive than for memory populations.

Caucasian adults living in Nashville, Tennessee, provided all samples. Notes on this clone: The antigen remains unidentified.

Trimming cost V 3 bases and J 4 bases; bases outside gene matches: 12. CDR1 and CDR2 (germline): MNHEY, SMNVEV (reference sequence). CDR3 length: 17 residues. Repertoires were generated with immunoSEQ multiplex PCR, while TCRdb's copy carries only in-frame clones and drops some. Of 90,000 to 120,000 clones listed, about 72% were seen once; the top ten hold approximately 23%. Sequences were obtained from memory CD8+ T cells sorted from blood. Specified subset: CD45RO+ cells pooled with CCR7-negative TemRA cells. The chain employs TRBV27 and TRBJ2-3, with 8 bases identical to TRBD2. The TCR comes from a woman in her thirties in good health. The CDR3 here is CASSFTISGMGADTQYF. The CDR3 DNA reads TGTGCCAGCAGTTTCACGATTAGCGGGATGGGTGCAGATACGCAGTATTTT.